Listed below are T cell receptor beta chains from one sample, sequenced in a study of shared clonotypes between healthy human individuals. The assay was immunoSEQ multiplex PCR, and TCRdb's table has in-frame clones only and misses some. The sample lists about 2.4 million clones, 93% occurring once. Sample: naive CD4+ T cells from PBMCs. The receptor source for this set is a man in his late teens or twenties in good health. Some clones in this sample may be carry-over from other donors' samples. CDR3s include the opening cysteine and the closing phenylalanine or tryptophan. Each record gives: D gene, clone size, V gene, J gene, CDR3 DNA, CDR3 protein. The D gene is left open where the match is weak. Clone sizes are given selectively: once, few, many, or a class where the clone is expanded.

d_gene: NA; abundance: NA; v_gene: TRBV21-1; j_gene: TRBJ1-1; CDR3nt: TGTGCCCCTTCTTCTCCGGGACAGCCGAACACTGAAGCTTTCTTT; CDR3aa: CAPSSPGQPNTEAFF
d_gene: NA; abundance: few; v_gene: TRBV18; j_gene: TRBJ2-7; CDR3nt: TGTGCCAGCTCACCGGGACGGACCTACGAGCAGTACTTC; CDR3aa: CASSPGRTYEQYF
d_gene: NA; abundance: NA; v_gene: TRBV28; j_gene: TRBJ2-2; CDR3nt: TGTGCCAGCAGGACCACGGACACCGGGGAGCTGTTTTTT; CDR3aa: CASRTTDTGELFF
d_gene: NA; abundance: NA; v_gene: TRBV2; j_gene: TRBJ1-3; CDR3nt: TGTGCCAGCAGTGAAGCTTACTCTGGAAACACCATATATTTT; CDR3aa: CASSEAYSGNTIYF
d_gene: NA; abundance: NA; v_gene: TRBV28; j_gene: TRBJ2-7; CDR3nt: TGTGCCAGCAGTTCGACAGGCATCTCCTACGAGCAGTACTTC; CDR3aa: CASSSTGISYEQYF
d_gene: NA; abundance: NA; v_gene: TRBV19; j_gene: TRBJ2-7; CDR3nt: TGTGCCAGTAGTTCATACAGGGTCCCCTCCGCCGAGCAGTACTTC; CDR3aa: CASSSYRVPSAEQYF
d_gene: NA; abundance: NA; v_gene: TRBV6-4; j_gene: TRBJ1-2; CDR3nt: TGTGCCAGCAGTGAAAAGGGGCCCCTGCAGCTTTATGGCTACACCTTC; CDR3aa: CASSEKGPLQLYGYTF
d_gene: TRBD1; abundance: NA; v_gene: TRBV5-4; j_gene: TRBJ1-2; CDR3nt: TGTGCCAGCAGCTTAGAGGGGACAGGGAAAGGCTACACCTTC; CDR3aa: CASSLEGTGKGYTF
d_gene: TRBD1; abundance: NA; v_gene: TRBV5-6; j_gene: TRBJ2-7; CDR3nt: TGTGCCAGCAGCTTGCTGGGACAGGAATACTACGAGCAGTACTTC; CDR3aa: CASSLLGQEYYEQYF
d_gene: TRBD1; abundance: few; v_gene: TRBV7-2; j_gene: TRBJ1-5; CDR3nt: TGTGCCAGCAGCTTAGGGTCGGGGACAGGGCGGCAGCCCCAGCATTTT; CDR3aa: CASSLGSGTGRQPQHF
d_gene: TRBD2; abundance: NA; v_gene: TRBV7-2; j_gene: TRBJ2-7; CDR3nt: TGTGCCAGCAGCCCAGGTCGGAGGGGGCGGGAGGGCCTCTACGAGCAGTACTTC; CDR3aa: CASSPGRRGREGLYEQYF
d_gene: NA; abundance: NA; v_gene: TRBV29-1; j_gene: TRBJ2-7; CDR3nt: TGCAGCGTTGAAGATCCCTATCAGGTCGAGCAGTACTTC; CDR3aa: CSVEDPYQVEQYF